This is a list of T cell receptor beta chains from one sample in a study of blood T cell repertoires in COVID-19. Assay used: immunoSEQ multiplex PCR; TCRdb lists only in-frame clones, some missing. The sample comprises around 170,000 clones, around 87% of which are singletons, and around 0.6% rests with the top ten. Sequenced: peripheral blood. These receptors came from a man between 60 and 75 years old with COVID-19, enrolled during active disease. Each CDR3 is given with its conserved first and last residue. A D gene is named only where the DNA matches it firmly. Some rows have no size entry. The others give once, few or many, or a class for an expanded clone.

TRBJ2-1 | TRBV7-2 | NA | NA | CASMTSARDEQFF | TGTGCCAGCATGACTTCCGCCCGCGATGAGCAGTTCTTC
TRBJ2-1 | TRBV6-1 | NA | NA | CASSDRYREEFNEQFF | TGTGCCAGCAGTGATAGGTACAGGGAAGAATTCAATGAGCAGTTCTTC
TRBJ1-1 | TRBV18 | NA | TRBD1 | CASSLITGDTEAFF | TGTGCCAGCTCACTTATTACAGGGGACACTGAAGCTTTCTTT
TRBJ1-2 | TRBV19 | NA | TRBD1 | CASSAPRQGKTYGYTF | TGTGCCAGTAGTGCACCGCGACAGGGAAAGACTTATGGCTACACCTTC
TRBJ2-1 | TRBV19 | NA | TRBD2 | CASSILTSGTHNEQFF | TGTGCCAGTAGTATACTCACTAGCGGGACCCACAATGAGCAGTTCTTC
TRBJ1-2 | TRBV18 | NA | TRBD1 | CASSPDRTSNYGYTF | TGTGCCAGCTCACCGGACAGGACCTCTAACTATGGCTACACCTTC
TRBJ1-6 | TRBV6-5 | NA | TRBD1 | CASMTGDQVHF | TGTGCCAGCATGACAGGGGACCAGGTCCACTTT
TRBJ1-2 | TRBV6-5 | NA | TRBD1 | CASKWDRSNYGYTF | TGTGCCAGCAAATGGGACAGGTCAAACTATGGCTACACCTTC
TRBJ1-6 | TRBV27 | NA | NA | CASSPTFVYTGNSPLHF | TGTGCCAGCAGCCCCACATTCGTGTACACGGGAAATTCACCCCTCCACTTT
TRBJ1-2 | TRBV2 | NA | NA | CASRGGNYGYTF | TGTGCCAGCAGGGGAGGTAACTATGGCTACACCTTC
TRBJ2-1 | TRBV7-2 | NA | NA | CASSLERYNEQFF | TGTGCCAGCAGCTTAGAGCGTTACAATGAGCAGTTCTTC
TRBJ2-1 | TRBV6-5 | NA | TRBD2 | CASRGWTSGGYEQFF | TGTGCCAGCAGGGGGTGGACTAGCGGGGGATATGAGCAGTTCTTC
TRBJ1-6 | TRBV7-2 | NA | NA | CASSPEVASNSPLHF | TGTGCCAGCAGCCCCGAGGTAGCCTCCAATTCACCCCTCCACTTT
TRBJ1-4 | TRBV27 | NA | NA | CASSFRLSGTTNEKLFF | TGTGCCAGCAGTTTCAGGCTTTCGGGAACAACTAATGAAAAACTGTTTTTT
TRBJ2-7 | TRBV4-3 | NA | NA | CASSQDFGNPTYEQYF | TGCGCCAGCAGCCAAGATTTCGGGAATCCAACCTACGAGCAGTACTTC
TRBJ2-1 | TRBV11-3 | NA | TRBD1 | CASSSGQAPAGEQFF | TGTGCCAGCAGCTCGGGACAGGCTCCGGCCGGTGAGCAGTTCTTC
TRBJ1-2 | TRBV4-3 | NA | TRBD1 | CASSQGQGGNYGYTF | TGCGCCAGCAGCCAAGGGCAGGGGGGCAACTATGGCTACACCTTC
TRBJ1-2 | TRBV12-3/TRBV12-4 | NA | NA | CAITGRANYGYTF | TGTGCCATCACCGGGAGGGCTAACTATGGCTACACCTTC
TRBJ1-5 | TRBV2 | NA | TRBD1 | CASEGVGQGVMSNQPQHF | TGTGCCAGCGAGGGTGTCGGACAGGGGGTTATGAGCAATCAGCCCCAGCATTTT
TRBJ1-5 | TRBV5-8 | few | NA | CASSLGRNGVQPQHF | TGTGCCAGCAGCTTGGGCAGGAATGGCGTTCAGCCCCAGCATTTT
TRBJ2-3 | TRBV24-1 | few | NA | CATSGSVTRTDTQYF | TGTGCCACCAGTGGCAGTGTTACCCGCACAGATACGCAGTATTTT
TRBJ1-2 | TRBV7-9 | NA | NA | CASSQLQDSYGYTF | TGTGCCAGCAGCCAATTACAGGATAGCTATGGCTACACCTTC
TRBJ2-1 | TRBV7-2 | NA | TRBD2 | CASERPGLVFPSGNEQFF | TGTGCCAGCGAGAGGCCCGGACTAGTCTTCCCCTCGGGCAATGAGCAGTTCTTC
TRBJ1-1 | TRBV29-1 | NA | TRBD1 | CSASGQANTEAFF | TGCAGCGCATCGGGACAGGCCAACACTGAAGCTTTCTTT
TRBJ2-5 | TRBV7-9 | NA | NA | CASSGRATGLQETQYF | TGTGCCAGCAGCGGTCGGGCCACAGGGCTCCAAGAGACCCAGTACTTC
TRBJ1-3 | TRBV7-6 | NA | TRBD1 | CASSAGGWIGNTIYF | TGTGCCAGCAGCGCAGGGGGCTGGATTGGAAACACCATATATTTT
TRBJ1-5 | TRBV7-2 | once | TRBD1 | CASSFDRGEQPQHF | TGTGCCAGCAGCTTTGACAGGGGCGAGCAGCCCCAGCATTTT
TRBJ1-1 | TRBV4-3 | NA | NA | CASSQEIRAEAFF | TGCGCCAGCAGCCAAGAGATCAGGGCTGAAGCTTTCTTT
TRBJ2-7 | TRBV7-8 | NA | TRBD1 | CASSKQGVGSYEQYF | TGTGCCAGCAGCAAACAGGGGGTGGGCTCCTACGAGCAGTACTTC
TRBJ2-7 | TRBV2 | NA | NA | CASVQGGTYEQYF | TGTGCCAGCGTTCAGGGGGGAACCTACGAGCAGTACTTC
TRBJ1-3 | TRBV7-2 | NA | NA | CASSYEQVRSGNTIYF | TGTGCCAGCAGCTACGAACAGGTCCGCTCTGGAAACACCATATATTTT
TRBJ2-7 | TRBV10-3 | few | NA | CAIRRGWQDFYEQYF | TGTGCCATCAGGAGGGGGTGGCAGGACTTTTACGAGCAGTACTTC
TRBJ2-7 | TRBV12-5 | few | TRBD1 | CASGSWTGGGEQYF | TGTGCTAGTGGTTCGTGGACAGGGGGCGGCGAGCAGTACTTC
TRBJ1-5 | TRBV7-9 | NA | NA | CASSLTGLEPQHF | TGTGCCAGCAGCTTAACAGGGTTGGAGCCCCAGCATTTT
TRBJ2-2 | TRBV6-5 | once | TRBD1 | CASTPSGQGAGELFF | TGTGCCAGCACCCCCTCGGGACAGGGGGCCGGGGAGCTGTTTTTT
TRBJ2-4 | TRBV19 | NA | TRBD2 | CASSILAGLAKNIQYF | TGTGCCAGTAGTATACTAGCGGGCCTAGCCAAAAACATTCAGTACTTC